The entry below gives a single TCR beta chain sequence along with its context. The antigen remains unidentified. The source of the sample is a study of molecular identifiers for immune sequencing clone quantification. Looking at the study overall: In the replicates, RNA derived from approximately 20,000 or 100,000 naive CD8 cells was divided into five parts, and four were sequenced.

Naive CD8 T cells underwent sorting with the CD8+CD4-CCR7+CD45RA+ definition. Study-level results: Researchers reportedly could pick up spiked Jurkat TCR RNA from one cell mixed into more than 800,000 naive cells.

In preparing bulk TCR libraries, previously described methods and listed TCR primers were used. Each CDR3 protein gets one entry after TCRdb re-called the PCR reads with MiXCR. The table lists roughly 630,000 distinct CDR3 sequences, roughly 27% of them singletons, with about 0.8% in the top ten. This CDR3 has 15 residues. V shed 1 base and J shed 0 bases, with 9 bases lying between them. From germline, CDR1 is SGHAT and CDR2 FQNNGV. The TCR originated in a human donor in good health. Some libraries in this study had Jurkat cell RNA spiked in. The material sequenced was naive CD8+ T cells from blood, with Jurkat cell RNA spiked in. Subset denoted: FACS-sorted CD8+CD4-CCR7+CD45RA+ naive T cells. The chain links TRBV11-2 to TRBJ1-1, with D unresolved. The CDR3 sequence: CASSLVGSVNTEAFF. In DNA, the CDR3 is TGTGCCAGCAGCTTAGTAGGCAGCGTGAACACTGAAGCTTTCTTT.